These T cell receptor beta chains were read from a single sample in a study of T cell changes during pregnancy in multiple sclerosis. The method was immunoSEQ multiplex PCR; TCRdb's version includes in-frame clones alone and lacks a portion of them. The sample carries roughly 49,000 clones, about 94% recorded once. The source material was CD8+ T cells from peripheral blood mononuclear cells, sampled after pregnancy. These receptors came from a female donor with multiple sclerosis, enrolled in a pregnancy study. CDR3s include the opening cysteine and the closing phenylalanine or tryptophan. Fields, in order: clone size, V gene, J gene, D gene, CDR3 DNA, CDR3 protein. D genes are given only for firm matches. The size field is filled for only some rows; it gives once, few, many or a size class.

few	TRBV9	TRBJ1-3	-	TGTGCCAGCAGCGCGACAGTTTCTGGAAACACCATATATTTT	CASSATVSGNTIYF
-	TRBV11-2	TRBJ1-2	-	TGTGCCAGCAGCTTATTCTCCGGGAGTAGAGCTAACTATGGCTACACCTTC	CASSLFSGSRANYGYTF
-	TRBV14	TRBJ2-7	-	TGTGCCAGCAGCCAAGACTTGGGGAGCGCTTACGAGCAGTACTTC	CASSQDLGSAYEQYF
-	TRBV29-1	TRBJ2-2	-	TGCAGCGTTGAGGGGCCCTCGGGCGGGGAGCTGTTTTTT	CSVEGPSGGELFF
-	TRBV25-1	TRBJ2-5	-	TGTGCCAGCAGTGAAATACTTCAGGCCCAAGAGACCCAGTACTTC	CASSEILQAQETQYF
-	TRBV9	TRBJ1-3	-	TGTGCCAGCAGCGCGAGGCCTGACTCTGGAAACACCATATATTTT	CASSARPDSGNTIYF
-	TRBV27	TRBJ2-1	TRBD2	TGTGCCAGCAGCCCTGAAGGTAGCGGGAGATACAATGAGCAGTTCTTC	CASSPEGSGRYNEQFF
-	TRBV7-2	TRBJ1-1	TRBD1	TGTGCCAGCAGCTCCGGACAGGAAGTAGGAGCTTTCTTT	CASSSGQEVGAFF
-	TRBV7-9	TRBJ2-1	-	TGTGCCAGCAGCCGGGGGTGGGGCGCAGCCTACAATGAGCAGTTCTTC	CASSRGWGAAYNEQFF
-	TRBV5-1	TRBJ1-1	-	TGCGCCAGCAGCTTGGATTCGAAAGGCCGGGGGGTGAACACTGAAGCTTTCTTT	CASSLDSKGRGVNTEAFF
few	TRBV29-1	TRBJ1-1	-	TGCAGCGGAAGACTGATCGAAGCTTTCTTT	CSGRLIEAFF
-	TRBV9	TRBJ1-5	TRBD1	TGTGCCAGCAGCGATGGACAGGGGGCATGGCCCCAGCATTTT	CASSDGQGAWPQHF